The 30 T cell receptor beta chains below all came from one sample that was sequenced in a study of identifying expanded T cells in peripheral blood. Assay used: immunoSEQ multiplex PCR; TCRdb lists only in-frame clones, some missing. The table includes 75,000 to 95,000 clones, roughly 90% detected once. Input material: blood. The receptors here all came from a person aged 18 to 75 in good health.

This chain uses TRBV2 with TRBJ1-2; 7 bases fit TRBD1. Germline assignment: CDR1 SNHLY and CDR2 FYNNEI. V lost 3 bases to trimming and J lost 5 bases; unmatched junction nucleotides: 3. The CDR3 has 13 amino acids. As DNA, the CDR3 is TGTGCCAGCAGTGAGACAGGGCTTTATGGCTACACCTTC. It codes for CASSETGLYGYTF.

The genes are TRBV10-1 and TRBJ1-3; the match to TRBD1 covers 8 bases. V dropped 8 bases and J dropped 1; count of bases not matched to a gene: 4. Germline V lookup: CDR1 WNHNN, CDR2 SYGVQD (reference sequence). This CDR3 comprises 14 residues. CDR3 nucleotides: TGCGCCAGCTCCAGACAGGGGTCTGGAAACACCATATATTTT. Translating it yields CASSRQGSGNTIYF.

CDR3: CASSADRGPYGYTF. In nucleotides, the CDR3 is TGTGCCAGCTCAGCGGACAGGGGGCCCTATGGCTACACCTTC. The rearrangement joins TRBV18 to TRBJ1-2; 11 nucleotides match TRBD1. The CDR3 runs to 14 residues. V lost 5 bases, J lost 4 bases, and 3 bases stayed unmatched. CDR1 and CDR2 from the germline V gene are KGHSH and LQKENI.

The J gene is TRBJ1-4, the V gene TRBV7-6, with TRBD1 matching 8 bases. Germline CDR1 reads SGHVS; CDR2 reads FNYEAQ. CDR3 length: 15 amino acids. V dropped 3 bases and J dropped 7; count of bases not matched to a gene: 7. Written as DNA, the CDR3 is TGTGCCAGCAGCTTGACAGGGGAGGTTGGTGAAAAACTGTTTTTT. Translated: CASSLTGEVGEKLFF.

This clone was found once. The chain is built from TRBV5-1 and TRBJ1-1, with D maybe TRBD1 (5 bases). The V gene's germline CDR1 is SGHRS and CDR2 YFSETQ. The germline V and J ends were trimmed by 4 bases and 5 bases, with 24 bases remaining between them. CDR3 length: 17 residues. For the CDR3, the DNA is TGCGCCAGCAGCCTGGGAGGGGTCTGGGGGTATAGGACTGAAGCTTTCTTT. Amino acids: CASSLGGVWGYRTEAFF.

The chain uses TRBV4-1 and TRBJ2-3; 14 bases line up with TRBD2. CDR1 MGHRA and CDR2 YSYEKL come from the germline V gene. The CDR3 consists of 17 residues. V was pared by 6 bases and J by 0 bases, with 5 bases of the junction left unmatched. CDR3 region: CASRRTSGGFSTDTQYF. Here the CDR3 DNA reads TGCGCCAGCAGAAGGACTAGCGGGGGGTTTAGCACAGATACGCAGTATTTT.

In this sample, this clone turned up once. The chain uses TRBV15 and TRBJ2-7, with D unclear. V shed 4 bases and J shed 4 bases, with 11 bases lying between them. The CDR3 is made up of 13 amino acids. From germline, CDR1 is LNHNV and CDR2 YYDKDF (reference sequence). The CDR3 region has the DNA TGTGCCACCAGCAAGGGTGGATGGTACGAGCAGTACTTC. This codes for CATSKGGWYEQYF.

This clone was detected only once. This chain joins TRBV4-1 and TRBJ2-7, with 8 bases fitting TRBD1. V gave up 4 bases and J gave up 5 bases; unmatched junction bases: 10. This CDR3 spans 15 amino acids. From germline, CDR1 is MGHRA and CDR2 YSYEKL. CDR3 loop: CASSRATGAGNEQYF. The CDR3, as DNA: TGCGCCAGCAGCCGAGCGACAGGGGCAGGCAACGAGCAGTACTTC.

The chain employs TRBV19 and TRBJ2-1, with D tentatively TRBD2 (5 bases). Looked up from germline, CDR1 is LNHDA and CDR2 is SQIVND (reference sequence). There are 17 residues in the CDR3. Trimming stripped 0 bases from V and 4 bases from J, with 16 bases between. As DNA, the CDR3 is TGTGCCAGTAGTATAGATCCGGAGCGGTCATTTTACAATGAGCAGTTCTTC. Encoded protein: CASSIDPERSFYNEQFF. The whole variable domain, remainder taken from reference TRBV19 and TRBJ2-1, is DGGITQSPKYLFRKEGQNVTLSCEQNLNHDAMYWYRQDPGQGLRLIYYSQIVNDFQKGDIAEGYSVSREKKESFPLTVTSAQKNPTAFYLCASSIDPERSFYNEQFFGPGTRLTVL.

The gene calls are TRBV29-1 and TRBJ2-1, with TRBD2 identical over 10 bases. The CDR3 is 15 amino acids. Germline V lookup: CDR1 SQVTM, CDR2 ANQGSEA. The V segment lost 2 bases and the J segment 6 bases; nucleotides outside the gene matches: 7. This CDR3 reads CSVENPSGGINEQFF. The CDR3 DNA sequence: TGCAGCGTTGAAAATCCTAGCGGGGGAATCAATGAGCAGTTCTTC.

CDR3 in DNA: TGTGCCAGTAGCCCCGGGGGGTTGTACGAGCAGTACTTC. Protein sequence: CASSPGGLYEQYF. V gene TRBV19 combines with J gene TRBJ2-7, with 7 bases matching TRBD2. V lost 6 bases, J lost 4 bases, and 6 bases stayed unmatched. The CDR3 totals 13 residues. Germline V gene data show CDR1 as LNHDA and CDR2 as SQIVND (reference sequence).

The chain employs TRBV10-3 and TRBJ2-3; TRBD2 matches at 7 bases. Germline CDR1 reads ENHRY; CDR2 reads SYGVKD. The CDR3 is 16 amino acids. Losses at the gene ends were 3 bases for V and 1 base for J; bases not matched to a gene: 7. Written as DNA, the CDR3 is TGTGCCATCAGTGAAGTTCTAAGCGGGGGCACAGATACGCAGTATTTT. This sequence encodes CAISEVLSGGTDTQYF.

The V and J genes are TRBV15 and TRBJ2-7, with 7 positions matching TRBD1. The CDR3 sequence is 16 residues long. The germline V gene encodes CDR1 LNHNV and CDR2 YYDKDF (reference sequence). With 0 bases clipped from V and 3 bases from J, the junction kept 8 bases outside the gene matches. The DNA for the CDR3 is TGTGCCACCAGCAGAGATCGAACAGGGGCTCTCTACGAGCAGTACTTC. Translation gives CATSRDRTGALYEQYF.

The chain combines TRBV29-1 with TRBJ1-3; TRBD1 agrees at 10 bases. CDR1 is SQVTM and CDR2 is ANQGSEA in the germline V gene. V gave up 6 bases and J gave up 0 bases; unmatched junction bases: 5. CDR3 length: 15 amino acids. CDR3 DNA: TGCAGCGTGCCCCGGGACAGGGGCTCTGGAAACACCATATATTTT. This sequence encodes CSVPRDRGSGNTIYF.

The chain has TRBV7-9 and TRBJ1-2; 7 bases are shared with TRBD1. With 5 bases clipped from V and 12 bases from J, the junction kept 6 bases outside the gene matches. The CDR3 runs 11 residues. Germline CDR1 and CDR2: SEHNR and FQNEAQ (reference sequence). The CDR3 loop is CASSLRQGNTF. The CDR3 DNA is TGTGCCAGCAGCCTTCGACAGGGCAACACCTTC.

J is TRBJ1-5 and V is TRBV19, with TRBD1 as a possible D gene (6 bases). The length of the CDR3 is 16 residues. Per the germline V gene, CDR1 is LNHDA and CDR2 is SQIVND (reference sequence). The V gene lost 4 bases and the J gene lost 1 base, with 14 bases spanning the gap. CDR3 residues: CASSRGGVGSNQPQHF. CDR3 DNA sequence: TGTGCCAGTAGTAGAGGGGGGGTTGGGAGCAATCAGCCCCAGCATTTT. Combining the CDR3 with reference TRBV19 and TRBJ1-5 gives the whole variable domain DGGITQSPKYLFRKEGQNVTLSCEQNLNHDAMYWYRQDPGQGLRLIYYSQIVNDFQKGDIAEGYSVSREKKESFPLTVTSAQKNPTAFYLCASSRGGVGSNQPQHFGDGTRLSIL.

V and J are TRBV6-1 and TRBJ1-1; D ambiguous. The V end lost 4 bases, the J end lost 6 bases, and 12 bases lay between the germline ends. There are 13 residues in the CDR3. Germline values: CDR1 MNHNS, CDR2 SASEGT. The DNA for the CDR3 is TGTGCCAGCAGTGGAAAAAGGAGTGCTGAAGCTTTCTTT. It yields the protein CASSGKRSAEAFF.

The chain combines TRBV18 with TRBJ2-3; 7 bases are shared with TRBD1. V dropped 4 bases and J dropped 4; count of bases not matched to a gene: 11. The germline CDR1 and CDR2 sequences are KGHSH and LQKENI. The CDR3 consists of 16 residues. CDR3 DNA: TGTGCCAGCTCACTCAGTATGACAGGGTCTGCAGATACGCAGTATTTT. Protein: CASSLSMTGSADTQYF.

The V and J genes are TRBV4-3 and TRBJ2-7; D may be TRBD1 or TRBD2 (5 bases each). The V and J ends lost 0 bases and 3 bases respectively, with 24 bases between them. Looked up from germline, CDR1 is LGHNA and CDR2 is YSLEER. The CDR3 is 19 amino acids. CDR3 sequence reads: CASSQDGGRGRNSYYEQYF. CDR3 DNA sequence: TGCGCCAGCAGCCAAGACGGAGGTCGGGGACGCAACTCTTACTACGAGCAGTACTTC.

This clone was found once. J is TRBJ1-5 and V is TRBV7-2, with TRBD1 matching over 7 bases. CDR1 SGHTA and CDR2 FQGNSA come from the germline V gene. V lost 5 bases to trimming and J lost 7 bases; unmatched junction nucleotides: 5. The CDR3 loop spans 13 amino acids. The CDR3 sequence is CASSRDRDQPQHF. DNA for the CDR3: TGTGCCAGCAGCCGAGACAGGGACCAGCCCCAGCATTTT.

V is TRBV30 and J is TRBJ1-1; possible D gene TRBD1, 5 bases. V shed 3 bases and J shed 1 base, with 9 bases lying between them. This CDR3 has 13 residues. Germline CDR1 reads GTSNPN; CDR2 reads SVGIG (reference sequence). In DNA form, the CDR3 reads TGTGCCTGGAGAGCCGGACAGAACACTGAAGCTTTCTTT. Its protein is CAWRAGQNTEAFF.

J is TRBJ1-1 and V is TRBV12-5; D possibly corresponds to TRBD1 (5 bases). Germline assignment: CDR1 LGHNT and CDR2 FRNRAP. The CDR3 totals 13 residues. V was trimmed by 6 bases and J by 1 base, leaving 9 bases between them. CDR3 sequence: CASGRGENTEAFF. The CDR3, as DNA: TGTGCTAGTGGGCGGGGGGAGAACACTGAAGCTTTCTTT.

This clone was observed a handful of times. The V gene is TRBV30, the J gene TRBJ1-5; 7 bases agree with TRBD1. The trim removed 2 bases at V and 5 bases at J, leaving 3 bases unmatched. The CDR3 spans 13 residues. Germline assignment: CDR1 GTSNPN and CDR2 SVGIG (reference sequence). The CDR3 sequence is CAWSSGTDQPQHF. CDR3 nucleotides: TGTGCCTGGAGTTCAGGGACAGATCAGCCCCAGCATTTT.

This clone has a handful of counts. V gene TRBV9 combines with J gene TRBJ2-1; 9 bases fit TRBD1. With V trimmed by 3 bases and J by 6 bases, 7 bases remained unmatched. This CDR3 is built from 15 residues. The germline V gene has CDR1 SGDLS and CDR2 YYNGEE. The DNA of the CDR3 is TGTGCCAGCAGCGCGACGACAGGGGGAAGCAATGAGCAGTTCTTC. This codes for CASSATTGGSNEQFF.

The chain carries TRBV7-3 and TRBJ2-7; D is perhaps TRBD1 (6 bases). Trimming took off 0 bases at V and 0 bases at J, with 9 bases between the two ends. Germline assignment: CDR1 SGHTA and CDR2 FQGTGA. CDR3 length equals 15 residues. The CDR3 DNA is TGTGCCAGCAGCTTAACCAGGGGTCCCTCCTACGAGCAGTACTTC. Translated: CASSLTRGPSYEQYF. Using reference TRBV7-3 and TRBJ2-7 for the parts outside the CDR3, the full variable domain is GAGVSQTPSNKVTEKGKYVELRCDPISGHTALYWYRQSLGQGPEFLIYFQGTGAADDSGLPNDRFFAVRPEGSVSTLKIQRTERGDSAVYLCASSLTRGPSYEQYFGPGTRLTVT.

The chain links TRBV5-1 to TRBJ1-6, with a possible D match to TRBD1 (5 bases). The germline V gene encodes CDR1 SGHRS and CDR2 YFSETQ. V was trimmed by 6 bases and J by 5 bases, leaving 9 bases between them. The CDR3 runs 13 residues. CDR3 nucleotide sequence: TGCGCCAGCATGGACAAGGATAATTCACCCCTCCACTTT. The encoded protein is CASMDKDNSPLHF.

CDR3 sequence (DNA): TGTGCCAGTAGTCACGGCGGTGCAACTAATGAAAAACTGTTTTTT. This gives the protein CASSHGGATNEKLFF. The rearrangement joins TRBV19 to TRBJ1-4; D not resolved. CDR1 and CDR2 (germline): LNHDA, SQIVND (reference sequence). This CDR3 has 15 amino acids. Trimming shortened V by 5 bases and J by 0 bases, and 10 bases separated the two germline ends.

The V call is TRBV19, the J call TRBJ1-2; D call uncertain. The CDR3 contains 13 residues. Germline loops: CDR1 LNHDA, CDR2 SQIVND (reference sequence). V shed 3 bases and J shed 3 bases, with 8 bases lying between them. This CDR3 is CASSIFSDYGYTF. The CDR3 DNA sequence: TGTGCCAGTAGTATTTTTAGTGACTATGGCTACACCTTC. The variable domain in full, with the rest retrieved from reference TRBV19 and TRBJ1-2, is DGGITQSPKYLFRKEGQNVTLSCEQNLNHDAMYWYRQDPGQGLRLIYYSQIVNDFQKGDIAEGYSVSREKKESFPLTVTSAQKNPTAFYLCASSIFSDYGYTFGSGTRLTVV.

The rearrangement joins TRBV29-1 to TRBJ2-3; 11 nucleotides line up with TRBD1. Trimming took 4 bases from V and 0 from J; bases not matched to a gene: 6. This CDR3 spans 16 amino acids. Germline V gene data show CDR1 as SQVTM and CDR2 as ANQGSEA. The CDR3 is CSVAGQGVSSTDTQYF. The CDR3 nucleotides read TGCAGCGTTGCGGGACAGGGGGTTTCTAGCACAGATACGCAGTATTTT.

V and J are TRBV6-6 and TRBJ1-4; weak D call: TRBD1 (5 bases). Germline lookup yields CDR1 MNHNY and CDR2 SVGAGI (reference sequence). The length of the CDR3 is 13 residues. V was clipped by 5 bases and J by 7 bases, with 11 bases between them. The CDR3 coding sequence is TGTGCCAGCAGTCTCCGGGGCGGTGAAAAACTGTTTTTT. Residues: CASSLRGGEKLFF.